The rows below give T cell receptor beta chains drawn from one sample of a study of T cell repertoires in cytomegalovirus infection. Their antigen targets remain unknown. One entry per CDR3 protein results from TCRdb running MiXCR on the reads. The repertoire consists of 110,000 or so distinct CDR3 sequences, with around 30% occurring once and the leading ten covering about 40%. The sample here was CD8+ T cells from cultured PBMCs, taken from culture after CMV antigen stimulation. The receptor set was obtained from a human donor in good health (CMV status not recorded). Some clones in this sample may be carry-over from other donors' samples. Both conserved end residues are part of each CDR3. Fields, in order: V gene, clone size, J gene, D gene, CDR3 DNA, CDR3 protein. The D gene is left open where the match is weak. Some rows mark clone size as missing; the rest say once, few, many or name a class of expanded clone.

TRBV6-8	.	TRBJ2-3	.	TGTGCCAGCAGTTTAGATCTTCCATCAACACCGGGGCCAGAAATAGATACGCAGTATTTT	CASSLDLPSTPGPEIDTQYF
TRBV3-1	.	TRBJ2-5	TRBD2	TGTGCCAGCAGCCAAGTCGCGGCGGGGGTGGAAGAGACCCAGTACTTC	CASSQVAAGVEETQYF
TRBV6-6	once	TRBJ2-1	.	TGTGCCAGCAGTTACGGGGTCGGATCCTACAATGAGCAGTTCTTC	CASSYGVGSYNEQFF
TRBV12-3/TRBV12-4	.	TRBJ1-1	.	TGTGCCAGCAGTTTAGGGCAGACTGAAGCTTTCTTT	CASSLGQTEAFF
TRBV7-2	many	TRBJ1-1	.	TGTGCCAGCAGCTCCGTTCGGATCTGGGGGACGATGAACACTGAAGCTTTCTTT	CASSSVRIWGTMNTEAFF
TRBV11-2	many	TRBJ2-3	TRBD2	TGTGCCAGCAGCGCCCGACTAGCGGGGGGCACAGATACGCAGTATTTT	CASSARLAGGTDTQYF
TRBV4-1	.	TRBJ2-2	TRBD1	TGCGCCAGCAGCCAAGATCAGACAGGGTGGACCGGGGAGCTGTTTTTT	CASSQDQTGWTGELFF
TRBV24-1	.	TRBJ1-1	.	TGTGCCACCAGTGATTCCGTCACGGGGGCTCCTTTAACTGAAGCTTTCTTT	CATSDSVTGAPLTEAFF
TRBV7-6	once	TRBJ2-5	.	TGTGCCAGCAGCTTACGGAGGGGGGGGGACCAAGAGACCCAGTACTTC	CASSLRRGGDQETQYF
TRBV7-8	few	TRBJ1-5	TRBD1	TGTGCCAGCAGCCAGACAGGGGCCGGGGCATATCAGCCCCAGCATTTT	CASSQTGAGAYQPQHF
TRBV2	once	TRBJ2-3	.	TGTGCCAGCAGGGGGTTACGAGGGGCCCACCGGTTAGATACGCAGTATTTT	CASRGLRGAHRLDTQYF
TRBV7-2	many	TRBJ2-1	TRBD2	TGTGCCAGCAGCGAGCGGGGGGCTTCCCAATATGAATACAATGAGCAGTTCTTC	CASSERGASQYEYNEQFF
TRBV27	.	TRBJ1-5	TRBD1	TGTGCCAGCAGCGATTCACCAGGGGGCCGGCAGCCCCAGCATTTT	CASSDSPGGRQPQHF
TRBV3-1	once	TRBJ2-7	TRBD1	TGTGCCAGCAGCCTAGACTCCTCTCGGACAGGGATGTACTTC	CASSLDSSRTGMYF
TRBV12-3/TRBV12-4	few	TRBJ2-3	TRBD2	TGTGCCAGCAGTCCTAATGCGGGGGGGCCCCCCACAGATACGCAGTATTTT	CASSPNAGGPPTDTQYF
TRBV12-3/TRBV12-4	.	TRBJ2-3	.	TGTGCCAGCAGTTTTGTTCTAAGAAAGGAGCGAGATACGCAGTATTTT	CASSFVLRKERDTQYF
TRBV7-9	many	TRBJ2-5	.	TGTGCCAGCAGCTTCGCCGGGACGAAGCCCCAAGAGACCCAGTACTTC	CASSFAGTKPQETQYF
TRBV6-5	.	TRBJ2-2	TRBD2	TGTGCCAGCTACTCCTGGCGGGGGGACACCGGGGAGCTGTTTTTT	CASYSWRGDTGELFF
TRBV11-1	few	TRBJ2-3	.	TGTGCCAGCAGCTTAATTAGAGGGTCAGATACGCAGTATTTT	CASSLIRGSDTQYF
TRBV4-2	.	TRBJ2-3	TRBD2	TGTGCCAGCAGCCAAGGCTTTTCTGGCGGGGGGGCGGATACGCAGTATTTT	CASSQGFSGGGADTQYF
TRBV29-1	.	TRBJ2-2	.	TGCAGCGTTATGACACAGGAGTCCACCGGGGAGCTGTTTTTT	CSVMTQESTGELFF
TRBV6-6	few	TRBJ2-4	TRBD1	TGTGCCAGCAGTTCCCAAACAGGGGACAAAAACATTCAGTACTTC	CASSSQTGDKNIQYF
TRBV7-2	many	TRBJ2-3	TRBD2	TGTGCCAGCAGCTTAGTAGCGGGGGTTGGGACAGATACGCAGTATTTT	CASSLVAGVGTDTQYF
TRBV12-3/TRBV12-4	.	TRBJ2-7	.	TGTGCCAGCACATCCGGGACCTACGAGCAGTACTTC	CASTSGTYEQYF
TRBV12-3/TRBV12-4	few	TRBJ1-1	.	TGTGCCAGCAGTCTCTTTAAGGCGCCACCAGAAGCTTTCTTT	CASSLFKAPPEAFF
TRBV19	few	TRBJ1-6	.	TGTGCCAGTAGTTATGAGGATCGGAGTTCCTATAATTCACCCCTCCACTTT	CASSYEDRSSYNSPLHF
TRBV19	.	TRBJ2-1	.	TGTGCCAGTAGTAGCGAGGACTTCCTTCCGGGCAATGAGCAGTTCTTC	CASSSEDFLPGNEQFF
TRBV7-8	.	TRBJ1-2	TRBD1	TGTGCCAGCAGCTCGGACAGGGGGCATTATGGCTACACCTTC	CASSSDRGHYGYTF
TRBV11-2	few	TRBJ1-2	TRBD1	TGTGCCAGCAGCTCCAGACAGGGACTCAACTATGGCTACACCTTC	CASSSRQGLNYGYTF
TRBV11-2	.	TRBJ2-6	.	TGTGCCAGCAACCCTTTAGGGGGGGGGGACGGCGACCTTAGGAGTGGGGCCAACGTCCTGACTTTC	CASNPLGGGDGDLRSGANVLTF
TRBV12-3/TRBV12-4	few	TRBJ1-1	.	TGTGCCAGCAGTTTAAACGTGAACACTGAAGCTTTCTTT	CASSLNVNTEAFF
TRBV7-9	many	TRBJ2-7	TRBD1	TGTGCCAGCAGCTCACCCGGGACAGGGAGAGGCGAGCAGTACTTC	CASSSPGTGRGEQYF
TRBV7-6	.	TRBJ2-3	.	TGTGCCAGCAGCTTCCAATGGACCCGCACAGATACGCAGTATTTT	CASSFQWTRTDTQYF
TRBV7-9	few	TRBJ1-1	.	TGTGCCAGCAGCCCGACGGACACTGAAGCTTTCTTT	CASSPTDTEAFF
TRBV7-9	few	TRBJ2-5	TRBD1	TGTGCCAGCAGCCCGAGGACAGGGGGCGCGGAGACCCAGTACTTC	CASSPRTGGAETQYF